This passage covers 15 T cell receptor beta chains from one sample sequenced in a study of blood T cell repertoires in COVID-19. Repertoires were generated with immunoSEQ multiplex PCR, while TCRdb's copy carries only in-frame clones and drops some. The sample yields about 400,000 clones, about 90% seen once. Sequencing used peripheral blood. These receptor sequences come from a man aged 35 to 55 with acute or convalescent COVID-19.

This chain joins TRBV9 and TRBJ2-5; unclear D gene. Germline V gene sequence: CDR1 SGDLS, CDR2 YYNGEE. The CDR3 has 13 residues. V dropped 1 base and J dropped 1 base, with 5 bases sitting between them. CDR3 protein: CASSVRSQETQYF. The CDR3 DNA is TGTGCCAGCAGCGTACGCAGCCAAGAGACCCAGTACTTC.

The chain has TRBV18 and TRBJ1-1; possibly TRBD1 for D (5 bases). The CDR3 covers 14 residues. The germline gives CDR1 KGHSH, CDR2 LQKENI. V gave up 4 bases and J gave up 4 bases, with 13 bases separating them. The CDR3 DNA follows: TGTGCCAGCTCACTCGACAGCCCAGTCACTGAAGCTTTCTTT. This gives the protein CASSLDSPVTEAFF. Full variable domain (rest looked up from reference TRBV18 and TRBJ1-1): NAGVMQNPRHLVRRRGQEARLRCSPMKGHSHVYWYRQLPEEGLKFMVYLQKENIIDESGMPKERFSAEFPKEGPSILRIQQVVRGDSAAYFCASSLDSPVTEAFFGQGTRLTVV.

V is TRBV19 and J is TRBJ2-1; TRBD1 agrees at 8 bases. The germline V gene has CDR1 LNHDA and CDR2 SQIVND (reference sequence). This CDR3 is 13 amino acids long. With V trimmed by 10 bases and J by 9 bases, 11 bases remained unmatched. The CDR3 protein is CATRQGLAAEQFF. The CDR3 DNA sequence: TGTGCCACCCGACAGGGGCTGGCGGCTGAGCAGTTCTTC.

The rearrangement joins TRBV2 to TRBJ1-4; a weak D match, TRBD1 (5 bases). Trimming shortened V by 11 bases and J by 8 bases, and 18 bases separated the two germline ends. This CDR3 is built from 13 residues. In germline, CDR1 is SNHLY, CDR2 FYNNEI. CDR3 sequence: CAGSRALKEKLFF. The CDR3 DNA reads as TGTGCCGGCTCCAGGGCTTTGAAGGAAAAACTGTTTTTT.

V usage is TRBV4-1 and J usage is TRBJ1-5; D possibly corresponds to TRBD1 (5 bases). Germline loops: CDR1 MGHRA, CDR2 YSYEKL. V lost 2 bases, J lost 3 bases, and 17 bases lay in between. This CDR3 region has 17 residues. The CDR3 nucleotides are TGCGCCAGCAGCCAACTGTCGACGCGGGGCTCCAATCAGCCCCAGCATTTT. Amino acid sequence: CASSQLSTRGSNQPQHF.

The chain employs TRBV29-1 and TRBJ1-1; no clear D gene. Germline assignment: CDR1 SQVTM and CDR2 ANQGSEA. V was trimmed by 6 bases and J by 0 bases, leaving 5 bases between them. This CDR3 is 11 amino acids long. CDR3 DNA sequence: TGCAGCGTACTAATGAACACTGAAGCTTTCTTT. Its translation: CSVLMNTEAFF.

This clone was recorded once. The CDR3 DNA follows: TGTGCCAGCAGTTTATATATCTGGACAGACAATCAGCCCCAGCATTTT. It codes for CASSLYIWTDNQPQHF. The V gene is TRBV28, the J gene TRBJ1-5, with D tentatively TRBD1 (6 bases). CDR1 and CDR2 (germline): MDHEN, SYDVKM. This CDR3 has 16 amino acids. The V and J ends lost 1 base and 3 bases respectively, with 13 bases between them.

V and J are TRBV27 and TRBJ1-5, with D uncertain. Germline loops: CDR1 MNHEY, CDR2 SMNVEV (reference sequence). The CDR3 has 16 amino acids. Trimming took off 2 bases at V and 0 bases at J, with 11 bases between the two ends. CDR3 protein: CASSLGSPGSNQPQHF. In DNA, the CDR3 is TGTGCCAGCAGTTTAGGTTCCCCGGGTAGCAATCAGCCCCAGCATTTT.

This chain joins TRBV6-6 and TRBJ1-1, with D perhaps TRBD1 (6 bases). V was trimmed by 6 bases and J by 1 base, leaving 12 bases between them. This CDR3 contains 14 residues. Germline values: CDR1 MNHNY, CDR2 SVGAGI (reference sequence). The DNA for the CDR3 is TGTGCCAGCAGGTACAGGGAGGCGAACACTGAAGCTTTCTTT. It is translated as CASRYREANTEAFF.

This clone was counted a single time. The V and J genes are TRBV6-2 or TRBV6-3 and TRBJ2-2; no firm D call. This CDR3 region has 14 residues. V dropped 0 bases and J dropped 7 bases, with 9 bases sitting between them. The germline CDR1 and CDR2 sequences are MNHEY and SVGEGT. The CDR3 bases are TGTGCCAGCAGTTACTCGACAAGCCGCGGGGAGCTGTTTTTT. Its translation: CASSYSTSRGELFF.

The rearrangement joins TRBV30 to TRBJ1-1; D remains unclear. The ends were cut back, 0 bases at V and 8 bases at J, with 10 bases in the middle. Germline-derived CDR1 and CDR2 are GTSNPN and SVGIG (reference sequence). This CDR3 is built from 12 residues. CDR3 nucleotide sequence: TGTGCCTGGAGTGTCTGGGCGGGAGAAGCTTTCTTT. Protein sequence: CAWSVWAGEAFF. Complete variable domain (other parts from reference TRBV30 and TRBJ1-1): SQTIHQWPATLVQPVGSPLSLECTVEGTSNPNLYWYRQAAGRGLQLLFYSVGIGQISSEVPQNLSASRPQDRQFILSSKKLLLSDSGFYLCAWSVWAGEAFFGQGTRLTVV.

To note about this clone: Other DNA sequences in the sample encode the same CDR3. In nucleotides, the CDR3 is TGTGCCAGCAGCGTAACAGGGGTTTCTGGAAACACCATATATTTT. Its translation is CASSVTGVSGNTIYF. The J gene is TRBJ1-3, the V gene TRBV9; 7 positions agree with TRBD1. The CDR3 sequence is 15 residues long. Germline lookup yields CDR1 SGDLS and CDR2 YYNGEE. The V segment lost 1 base and the J segment 1 base; nucleotides outside the gene matches: 2.

The gene calls are TRBV9 and TRBJ2-1; D is perhaps TRBD2 (5 bases). The CDR3 has 12 amino acids. With 2 bases removed from V and 9 bases from J, the gap between germline ends came to 9 bases. The germline V gene encodes CDR1 SGDLS and CDR2 YYNGEE. The CDR3 here is CASSVERGEQFF. The CDR3 DNA reads TGTGCCAGCAGCGTGGAACGGGGTGAGCAGTTCTTC.

This chain uses TRBV30 with TRBJ1-6, with TRBD1 identical over 7 bases. Per germline, CDR1 GTSNPN and CDR2 SVGIG (reference sequence). The CDR3 length is 16 residues. The trim removed 1 base at V and 5 bases at J, leaving 8 bases unmatched. DNA of the CDR3: TGTGCCTGGAGTGAGGGTGGAGGGGGCGATAATTCACCCCTCCACTTT. Its protein is CAWSEGGGGDNSPLHF.

Comment on this clone: Distinct nucleotide sequences in the sample also encode this CDR3. J is TRBJ2-7 and V is TRBV27; TRBD2 agrees at 10 bases. Germline-derived CDR1 and CDR2 are MNHEY and SMNVEV (reference sequence). V lost 5 bases, J lost 4 bases, and 5 bases stayed unmatched. The CDR3 runs 14 residues. CDR3 coding DNA: TGTGCCAGCAGTCTCGGACTAGCGGATTACGAGCAGTACTTC. Protein sequence: CASSLGLADYEQYF.